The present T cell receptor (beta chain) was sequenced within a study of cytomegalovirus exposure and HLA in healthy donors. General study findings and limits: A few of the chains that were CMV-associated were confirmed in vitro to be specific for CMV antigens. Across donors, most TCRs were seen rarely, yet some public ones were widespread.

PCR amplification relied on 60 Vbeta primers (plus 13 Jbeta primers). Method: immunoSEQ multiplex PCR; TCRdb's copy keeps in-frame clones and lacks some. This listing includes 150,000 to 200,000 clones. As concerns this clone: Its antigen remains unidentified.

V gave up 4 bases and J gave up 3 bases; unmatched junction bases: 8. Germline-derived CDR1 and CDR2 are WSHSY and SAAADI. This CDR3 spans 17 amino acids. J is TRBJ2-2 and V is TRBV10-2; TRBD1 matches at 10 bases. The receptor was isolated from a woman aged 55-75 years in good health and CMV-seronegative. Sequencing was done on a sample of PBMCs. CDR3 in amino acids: CASSADRDRGDTGELFF. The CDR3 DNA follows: TGCGCCAGCAGTGCAGACCGGGACAGGGGCGACACCGGGGAGCTGTTTTTT.